The entry below gives a single T cell receptor beta chain sequence along with its context. CDR1 KGHSH and CDR2 LQKENI come from the germline V gene. The CDR3 length is 20 residues. With 2 bases removed from V and 2 bases from J, the gap between germline ends came to 25 bases. This sample was taken from a study of T cell responses to AZD1222 COVID-19 vaccine. The protocol was immunoSEQ multiplex PCR, while the TCRdb copy is restricted to in-frame clones and leaves out a portion. The repertoire consists of roughly 120,000 clones, with about 85% occurring once and the leading ten covering 2.5% to 3%. This chain joins TRBV18 and TRBJ1-3; TRBD1 might be the D (5 bases). The receptor comes from an adult who received the AZD1222 COVID-19 vaccine. The sequencing used peripheral blood, collected 28 days after the second AZD1222 dose. The CDR3 nucleotides read TGTGCCAGCTCACCAACCGGGCTATATGGCAGGGAGTCTGCTGGAAACACCATATATTTT. Its protein is CASSPTGLYGRESAGNTIYF.